The 23 T cell receptor beta chains reported below all come from one sample, sequenced in a study of metastatic and nonmetastatic thyroid tumors. There were no patients who had received any treatment before thyroid surgery. TCRdb recomputed clones from the PCR reads via MiXCR. The sample has approximately 15,000 clones, about 12% seen once. The sequenced material came from blood. The receptor source for this set is a female donor with papillary thyroid cancer or a benign thyroid nodule (not recorded which). Some clones in this sample may be carry-over from other donors' samples.

This chain links TRBV19 with TRBJ2-2; 9 bases line up with TRBD1. The V gene end was trimmed by 6 bases and the J gene end by 4 bases; junction bases not matched to a gene: 3. The V gene's germline CDR1 is LNHDA and CDR2 SQIVND (reference sequence). This CDR3 has 14 residues. The CDR3 DNA reads TGTGCCAGTAGCAACAGGGGGCGCACCGGGGAGCTGTTTTTT. It yields the protein CASSNRGRTGELFF.

This clone showed up many times. Other nucleotide sequences in the sample specify the same CDR3. V is TRBV11-1 and J is TRBJ2-7, with 10 positions matching TRBD1. The CDR3 consists of 15 residues. After removal of 5 bases from V and 2 bases from J, the junction contained 6 bases not matched to a gene. Germline loops: CDR1 SGHAT, CDR2 FQDESV (reference sequence). Written as DNA, the CDR3 is TGTGCCAGCAGCCTCCGGGACAGGGGTCCCTACGAGCAGTACTTC. It yields the protein CASSLRDRGPYEQYF.

The chain is built from TRBV28 and TRBJ2-7; D tentatively reads TRBD1 or TRBD2 (5 bases each). Germline CDR1 reads MDHEN; CDR2 reads SYDVKM. Trimming pared 7 bases from V and 4 bases from J, leaving 20 bases between. This CDR3 is 15 amino acids long. The CDR3 DNA is TGTGCCAGCACCCCTGGTTGGGGGAACTTTTACGAGCAGTACTTC. Protein: CASTPGWGNFYEQYF.

This clone was recorded many times. This chain connects TRBV20-1 to TRBJ2-2; D uncertain. The V end lost 1 base, the J end lost 4 bases, and 7 bases lay between the germline ends. The CDR3 covers 13 residues. The germline V gene has CDR1 DFQATT and CDR2 SNEGSKA (reference sequence). The CDR3 here is CSARVTTTGELFF. The CDR3 DNA is TGCAGTGCTAGAGTAACTACCACCGGGGAGCTGTTTTTT.

Comment on this clone: The junction does not match germline at one end; this may be a read error. Other DNA sequences in the same sample also yield this CDR3. The rearrangement uses TRBV7-9 and TRBJ1-2; D remains unclear. The CDR3 spans 13 residues. Germline CDR1 reads SEHNR; CDR2 reads FQNEAQ (reference sequence). The DNA for the CDR3 is TGTGCCAGCAGATCGGCGGCTGTGGGCGGCTACACCTTT. Translating it yields CASRSAAVGGYTF.

About this clone: A much larger clone differs from this one at a single base, so this may be a read error. This chain joins TRBV2 and TRBJ2-3, with TRBD2 matching over 11 bases. Trimming cost V 1 base and J 5 bases; bases outside gene matches: 5. This CDR3 has 16 amino acids. CDR1 SNHLY and CDR2 FYNNEI come from the germline V gene. CDR3 region: CASSEVGLAVLDTQYF. DNA for the CDR3: TGTGCCAGCAGTGAAGTGGGACTAGCGGTACTAGATACGCAGTATTTT.

This clone was observed many times. V is TRBV14 and J is TRBJ2-7; D is unclear. The CDR3 sequence is 12 residues long. V was cut by 1 base and J by 4 bases, with 5 bases left in between. Germline loops: CDR1 SGHDN, CDR2 FVKESK. The CDR3 DNA reads as TGTGCCAGCAGCCAAGCAGGATACGAGCAGTACTTC. This sequence encodes CASSQAGYEQYF.

This clone turned up a few times. CDR3 amino acids: CSARGQTYEQYF. The DNA for the CDR3 is TGCAGTGCTAGGGGGCAGACCTACGAGCAGTACTTC. The chain has TRBV20-1 and TRBJ2-7; tentatively, D is TRBD1 (5 bases). V gave up 3 bases and J gave up 2 bases, with 8 bases separating them. The CDR3 covers 12 residues. Germline V CDR1 and CDR2: DFQATT, SNEGSKA (reference sequence).

The chain recombines TRBV7-2 with TRBJ1-2, with 8 positions matching TRBD1. Germline V gene lookup returns CDR1 SGHTA and CDR2 FQGNSA. The V segment lost 5 bases and the J segment 4 bases; nucleotides outside the gene matches: 9. This CDR3 is 15 amino acids long. CDR3 protein: CASSSPDRAAYGYTF. CDR3 coding DNA: TGTGCCAGCAGCAGCCCGGACAGGGCCGCCTATGGCTACACCTTC.

This clone was seen many times. V usage is TRBV18 and J usage is TRBJ2-2; D not resolved. The CDR3 runs to 16 residues. V was pared by 4 bases and J by 4 bases, with 16 bases between. Germline V gene lookup returns CDR1 KGHSH and CDR2 LQKENI. CDR3 coding DNA: TGTGCCAGCTCACGGACCGATGGGCCCTCCACCGGGGAGCTGTTTTTT. Residues: CASSRTDGPSTGELFF.

This clone was seen many times. It may be a read error: a sequence one base away is much more abundant. V gene TRBV20-1 combines with J gene TRBJ1-6; D unresolved. Germline values: CDR1 DFQATT, CDR2 SNEGSKA (reference sequence). The CDR3 consists of 15 residues. The CDR3 DNA is TGCAGTGCTAGAGCCGCGATCTCCGATAATTCACCCCTCCACTTT. It specifies CSARAAISDNSPLHF.

This clone is labeled as medium-sized (0.01 to 0.1%). This chain joins TRBV19 and TRBJ2-1; the match to TRBD2 covers 7 bases. CDR3 size: 15 residues. Germline trimming cut 6 bases from V and 6 bases from J; bases unmatched to any gene: 11. Germline values: CDR1 LNHDA, CDR2 SQIVND (reference sequence). CDR3 protein: CASRAAGWGGNEQFF. The CDR3 coding sequence is TGTGCCAGTAGGGCAGCGGGGTGGGGCGGCAATGAGCAGTTCTTC.

Notes on this clone: At one of its ends the junction is not consistent with the germline gene, which may arise from a read error. This chain connects TRBV4-2 to TRBJ1-2; 9 positions match TRBD1. Germline CDR1 is LGHNA and CDR2 is YNFKEQ. This CDR3 contains 15 residues. In DNA, the CDR3 is TGTACCAGCATCCAAGAACAGGGGGCGAGCTATGGCTACACCTTC. It codes for CTSIQEQGASYGYTF.

Judged by abundance, this clone is medium-sized (0.01 to 0.1%). The sample holds other DNA sequences that translate to the same CDR3. J is TRBJ2-1 and V is TRBV24-1; TRBD1 matches 8 bases. The trim removed 7 bases at V and 10 bases at J, leaving 5 bases unmatched. This CDR3 spans 12 amino acids. CDR1 is KGHDR, CDR2 SFDVKD, per germline. DNA of the CDR3: TGTGCCACCAGGACAGGGGTAGGGGAGCAGTTCTTC. This translates into CATRTGVGEQFF.

At least ten counts were recorded for this clone. A junction boundary mismatches the germline segment, possibly from a read error. The chain employs TRBV20-1 and TRBJ1-2, with 7 positions matching TRBD1. This CDR3 region has 13 residues. The germline V gene encodes CDR1 DFQATT and CDR2 SNEGSKA (reference sequence). The CDR3 loop is CSAISTGPFSIPF. The CDR3 coding sequence is TGCAGTGCTATATCGACAGGGCCGTTTTCGATACCCTTC.

In this sample, this clone turned up many times. This chain uses TRBV11-1 with TRBJ2-1, with TRBD1 as a possible D gene (5 bases). Per germline, CDR1 SGHAT and CDR2 FQDESV (reference sequence). V was shortened by 1 base and J by 0 bases, with 7 bases between the two germline ends. CDR3 length equals 15 residues. CDR3 coding DNA: TGTGCCAGCAGCTTAGGACAGAGCTCCTACAATGAGCAGTTCTTC. It codes for CASSLGQSSYNEQFF. The variable domain in full, completed from reference TRBV11-1 and TRBJ2-1, reads EAEVAQSPRYKITEKSQAVAFWCDPISGHATLYWYRQILGQGPELLVQFQDESVVDDSQLPKDRFSAERLKGVDSTLKIQPAELGDSAMYLCASSLGQSSYNEQFFGPGTRLTVL.

CDR3 nucleotide sequence: TGCGCCAGCAGCCAAGATGGAAGAGAGCAGTACTTC. This sequence encodes CASSQDGREQYF. V usage is TRBV4-1 and J usage is TRBJ2-7; D is unresolved. The CDR3 runs 12 residues. Germline CDR1 MGHRA, CDR2 YSYEKL. With 0 bases removed from V and 7 bases from J, the gap between germline ends came to 7 bases.

This clone was seen ten or more times. The chain carries TRBV30 and TRBJ2-7; 8 bases line up with TRBD2. This CDR3 contains 14 residues. The V gene's germline CDR1 is GTSNPN and CDR2 SVGIG (reference sequence). The V gene end was trimmed by 2 bases and the J gene end by 0 bases; junction bases not matched to a gene: 3. CDR3 bases: TGTGCCTGGAGTCACGGGGGGGTCTCCTACGAGCAGTACTTC. Translating gives CAWSHGGVSYEQYF.

Concerning this clone itself: Given a much more abundant clone one base away, this may be a read error. The chain is built from TRBV7-9 and TRBJ1-4; weak D call: TRBD1 (6 bases). CDR3 length equals 15 residues. Germline CDR1 and CDR2: SEHNR and FQNEAQ (reference sequence). The CDR3 nucleotides are TGTGCCATCAGCTTAGCTTCTGGACAGTATGAAAAACTGTTTTTT. Protein: CAISLASGQYEKLFF.

The rearrangement uses TRBV7-8 and TRBJ2-7; TRBD2 might be the D (7 bases). V lost 0 bases and J lost 12, with 24 bases in between. Germline CDR1 and CDR2: SGHVS and FQNEAQ. This CDR3 spans 16 amino acids. The CDR3 here is CASSLAAVGAGVGLYF. The CDR3 region has the DNA TGTGCCAGCAGCTTAGCTGCTGTGGGGGCGGGAGTTGGTCTGTACTTC.

In its sample, this clone ranks as medium-sized. The rearrangement joins TRBV6-1 to TRBJ1-2, with 7 bases matching TRBD1. Germline V gives CDR1 MNHNS, CDR2 SASEGT. The CDR3 spans 12 residues. Trimming removed 8 bases from V and 5 bases from J; junction bases left unmatched: 5. In nucleotides, the CDR3 is TGTGCCAGCGGGACAGTCAGTTATGGCTACACCTTC. It is translated as CASGTVSYGYTF.

This clone was observed many times. The chain joins TRBV2 to TRBJ1-2; D gene ambiguous. Trimming cost V 8 bases and J 5 bases, with 15 bases left between them. The CDR3 has 13 amino acids. Germline V gene sequence: CDR1 SNHLY, CDR2 FYNNEI. The CDR3 nucleotides are TGTGCCAGCTTTCTCTCACCCACATATGGCTACACCTTC. It translates to CASFLSPTYGYTF.

Regarding this clone: It is likely a read error, because the conserved phenylalanine at the end of the CDR3 is missing. V gene TRBV6-1 combines with J gene TRBJ2-3; D unresolved. Per germline, CDR1 MNHNS and CDR2 SASEGT. V was pared by 4 bases and J by 2 bases, with 10 bases between. The CDR3 is 14 residues long. The CDR3 bases are TGTGCCAGCAGTGTATGGCATAACACAGATACGCAGTATTCT. Protein product: CASSVWHNTDTQYS.